Reported below is one T cell receptor beta chain. This specimen comes from a study of blood T cell repertoires in COVID-19. As for the study in general: Samples representing acute and convalescent COVID-19 were sourced from the United States, Italy and Spain.

Between the trimmed V and J ends, which lost 0 bases and 4 bases, there was a span of 12 bases. The CDR3 runs 14 residues. Per the germline V gene, CDR1 is GTSNPN and CDR2 is SVGIG (reference sequence). The table came from immunoSEQ multiplex PCR; TCRdb's copy has only in-frame clones and leaves some out. The repertoire includes about 91,000 clones, 70% to 90% of them detected once, and around 4.5% sits in the top ten. The clonotype originates from a man aged 65-85 years with acute or convalescent COVID-19. The chain recombines TRBV30 with TRBJ1-1, with TRBD1 as a possible D gene (5 bases). The material sequenced was peripheral blood. The CDR3 region is CAWSVGQGITEAFF. As DNA, the CDR3 is TGTGCCTGGAGTGTCGGCCAGGGAATCACTGAAGCTTTCTTT.